Detailed here is one T cell receptor beta chain. This clone was detected only once. Its antigen is not yet known. The sample holds no much larger clone one base away, and base qualities are not on file. The CDR3 regions of human TCRbeta chains were subjected to immunosequencing. The study's processing was this. TCRs in the repertoires were compared against a reference library of SARS-CoV-2-specific TCRs that had been generated with the MIRA antigen-specificity platform. Breadth was defined as the fraction of unique TCRs that were SARS-CoV-2-associated. Depth was defined as the fraction of total T cells that were SARS-CoV-2-associated. Using the MIRA data, each spike-specific TCR was mapped to the spike region that the TCR reacts to and placed in a CD4 or CD8 class. Log10-transformed breadth and depth values were compared by one-way ANOVA with Sidak's multiple comparisons tests. Not all clones reach the TCRdb copy of this immuneACCESS table, which keeps in-frame sequences only. Checked studies attribute under half of the gap to unresolved V genes and leave the rest unexplained. V and J calls and clone size are as listed in that table; D and trimming were resolved from the DNA. Recorded for this sample are about 160,000 clones; about 92% of them occurred a single time. Clones ranked in the top ten supply 0.7% to 0.9% of the sample.

Explained via the paper, the time point label denotes: baseline before first vaccination. Vaccinee samples came from UK trials COV001 and COV002, including a single-blind randomized controlled phase 2/3 trial of AZD1222 (ChAdOx1 nCoV-19) in healthy adults. For TCRbeta chain sequencing, PBMC samples were collected from trial participants at day 0 and at day 28 after the second dose. This specimen comes from a study of T cell responses to AZD1222 COVID-19 vaccine (dated by TCRdb to 2020 to 2023). About the investigation overall: AZD1222 recipients given second doses at about 4 weeks or at about 12 weeks were pooled, since spike-specific TCR depth and breadth were not found to differ between the two schedules. Enrollment into the trials was organized by age into subgroups of 18-55, 56-69 and 70-plus years, and those subgroups contained approximately 160, 26 and 62 TCR-sequenced participants, respectively. A total of more than 230 trial participants underwent TCR sequencing, of whom roughly 210 received two doses of AZD1222 and some 25 received two doses of the MenACWY control vaccine. Findings and caveats that apply to the study as a whole: CD4 TCRs associated with the vaccine covered the entire spike protein, and the dominant responses were in regions 160-218 and 743-854. Participants were mostly white British and included more females than males, and it was suggested by the authors that clonal diversity may have been underestimated. After two AZD1222 doses, spike-specific TCR breadth and depth were significantly higher than at day 0 and than in MenACWY recipients. Epitopes outside the regions mutated in the B.1.351 and B.1.1.7 variants were reportedly recognized by nearly half of the unique spike-specific TCRs. The 56-69-year group was small, and its depth increase did not reach significance, likely because of low power. Conclusions about previously exposed vaccinees are limited, since just 6 or 7 AZD1222 recipients were seropositive for SARS-CoV-2 at baseline. Because no samples from the day 14 peak response were available, repertoires could be characterized only after the peak T cell response.

At the junction V is shortened by 5 bases and J by 5 bases, with 12 bases in between. The CDR3, from cysteine to phenylalanine, totals 13 residues. Here the CDR3 DNA is all that survives: 39 bases in frame from base 1. Based on the germline V gene (reference sequence), the CDR1 and CDR2 sequences are SSHAT and FNYEAQ. This receptor was taken from an adult in good health. The source material was peripheral blood, sampled on day 0 of AZD1222 vaccination. Rearrangement joined TRBV7-7 to TRBJ2-5; a tentative D match to TRBD1 spans 6 bases. This receptor has the CDR3 CASSRERGETQYF. The bases are TGTGCCAGCAGCCGTGAGAGGGGGGAGACCCAGTACTTC.